A selection of T cell receptor beta chains follows, all from one sample in a study of blood T cell repertoires in COVID-19. Method: immunoSEQ multiplex PCR; TCRdb's copy keeps in-frame clones and lacks some. The sample contains some 70,000 clones, 88% of which appear only once. Sequencing input: peripheral blood. The receptors come from a woman aged 55-69 years with COVID-19, enrolled during active disease. Each CDR3 is given without its conserved first and last residue. Fields, in order: J gene, V gene, CDR3 protein.

J gene: TRBJ1-2
V gene: TRBV5-4
CDR3 protein: ASSPGGRDGYT

J gene: TRBJ1-5
V gene: TRBV6-9
CDR3 protein: ASSSLGQLNQPQH

J gene: TRBJ2-2
V gene: TRBV10-3
CDR3 protein: AISESIGRGITGELF

J gene: TRBJ1-1
V gene: TRBV3-1/TRBV3-2
CDR3 protein: ASSRFPGNTEAF

J gene: TRBJ1-2
V gene: TRBV9
CDR3 protein: ASSPTGSFYGYT

J gene: TRBJ1-5
V gene: TRBV7-9
CDR3 protein: ASSATGGANQPQH

J gene: TRBJ2-6
V gene: TRBV18
CDR3 protein: ASSRQGRGSGANVLT

J gene: TRBJ2-5
V gene: TRBV12-5
CDR3 protein: ASGPGQGQETQY

J gene: TRBJ2-7
V gene: TRBV4-3
CDR3 protein: ASSQDRGGYEQY

J gene: TRBJ2-7
V gene: TRBV2
CDR3 protein: ASSVQSYEQY

J gene: TRBJ2-7
V gene: TRBV27
CDR3 protein: ASRPSGGNYEQY

J gene: TRBJ1-5
V gene: TRBV6-6
CDR3 protein: ATKGQGREQPQH

J gene: TRBJ1-1
V gene: TRBV2
CDR3 protein: ASRRDQGAGTEAF

J gene: TRBJ1-2
V gene: TRBV27
CDR3 protein: ASSLTYGNYGYT

J gene: TRBJ2-1
V gene: TRBV7-2
CDR3 protein: ASRLPGSTYNEQF

J gene: TRBJ2-2
V gene: TRBV5-7
CDR3 protein: ASSLYPDRLTGELF

J gene: TRBJ1-2
V gene: TRBV10-3
CDR3 protein: AISESIGTDNYGYT

J gene: TRBJ1-1
V gene: TRBV10-3
CDR3 protein: AIRGSPPNTEAF

J gene: TRBJ2-7
V gene: TRBV12-2
CDR3 protein: ASRLGRPGGYEQY

J gene: TRBJ2-1
V gene: TRBV5-1
CDR3 protein: ASSSGQPTISYNEQF

J gene: TRBJ1-1
V gene: TRBV11-3
CDR3 protein: ASSTGPEAF

J gene: TRBJ2-5
V gene: TRBV13
CDR3 protein: ASSSQAPETQY

J gene: TRBJ2-2
V gene: TRBV29-1
CDR3 protein: SVELLVTQTSGELF

J gene: TRBJ2-3
V gene: TRBV29-1
CDR3 protein: SGRVAQGTDTQY

J gene: TRBJ2-3
V gene: TRBV6-5
CDR3 protein: ASSSGIALTDTQY

J gene: TRBJ1-3
V gene: TRBV7-2
CDR3 protein: ASRPGLLSGNTIY

J gene: TRBJ1-6
V gene: TRBV2
CDR3 protein: ARGSSYNSPLH

J gene: TRBJ1-2
V gene: TRBV5-1
CDR3 protein: ASSPTSTYGYT

J gene: TRBJ2-2
V gene: TRBV7-9
CDR3 protein: ASSLVPGQGVTGELF

J gene: TRBJ2-2
V gene: TRBV7-2
CDR3 protein: ASSFRSVVGTGELF

J gene: TRBJ2-6
V gene: TRBV5-4
CDR3 protein: ASSLLQGATGANVLT

J gene: TRBJ1-1
V gene: TRBV9
CDR3 protein: ASSVAGLRNTEAF

J gene: TRBJ2-1
V gene: TRBV27
CDR3 protein: ASSLGSFNEQF

J gene: TRBJ1-2
V gene: TRBV19
CDR3 protein: ATYSGQGDGYT

J gene: TRBJ2-1
V gene: TRBV5-1
CDR3 protein: ASSLEQGSEQF

J gene: TRBJ2-2
V gene: TRBV6-2/TRBV6-3
CDR3 protein: ASSRGGAGTGELF

J gene: TRBJ1-2
V gene: TRBV4-3
CDR3 protein: ASSQAGMSYT

J gene: TRBJ1-1
V gene: TRBV7-9
CDR3 protein: ASGLTGNTEAF

J gene: TRBJ1-6
V gene: TRBV2
CDR3 protein: ASSEIGGLSSPLH

J gene: TRBJ1-2
V gene: TRBV7-8
CDR3 protein: ASSFPGQGGDGYT

J gene: TRBJ1-6
V gene: TRBV25-1
CDR3 protein: ASSEDRGGNSPLH

J gene: TRBJ1-4
V gene: TRBV5-7
CDR3 protein: ASSLAGIEDEKLF

J gene: TRBJ2-7
V gene: TRBV15
CDR3 protein: ATSRETGKDEQY

J gene: TRBJ1-2
V gene: TRBV2
CDR3 protein: ASTGQGGLYGYT

J gene: TRBJ1-1
V gene: TRBV12-3/TRBV12-4
CDR3 protein: ASSVQENTEAF

J gene: TRBJ1-2
V gene: TRBV9
CDR3 protein: ASSPGGVQGGYGYT

J gene: TRBJ1-1
V gene: TRBV5-5
CDR3 protein: ASSLQSNTEAF

J gene: TRBJ2-1
V gene: TRBV3-1/TRBV3-2
CDR3 protein: ASSQGAGLAGMVYNEQF

J gene: TRBJ2-7
V gene: TRBV4-2
CDR3 protein: ASSQGRSLGSYEQY

J gene: TRBJ1-5
V gene: TRBV5-6
CDR3 protein: ASSLNGGQPQH

J gene: TRBJ2-2
V gene: TRBV30
CDR3 protein: AWSVQNTGELF

J gene: TRBJ2-3
V gene: TRBV7-9
CDR3 protein: ASTLAGTSGRWGSDTQY

J gene: TRBJ1-2
V gene: TRBV4-1
CDR3 protein: ASSPHGAGGAGYT

J gene: TRBJ1-5
V gene: TRBV7-9
CDR3 protein: ASSLGGGTGIGNQPQH

J gene: TRBJ1-1
V gene: TRBV18
CDR3 protein: ASSLGQSNTEAF